This TCR beta chain was recovered during a study of PD-1 blockade in classical Hodgkin lymphoma. Time point meaning: cycle 4 day 1 (C4D1), after around six weeks of nivolumab. Every one of the patients relapsed after autologous stem cell transplantation (brentuximab vedotin exposure was variable). This clone occurred a few times. This table comes from immunoSEQ multiplex PCR, and its TCRdb copy is limited to in-frame clones, with some not included. Of around 90,000 clones in the sample, more than 70% were seen once. This receptor was taken from a human donor with classical Hodgkin lymphoma. The sample here was peripheral blood mononuclear cells (PBMCs), taken before the fourth cycle of nivolumab.

The CDR3 reads CASSLALSRGPGNTIYF. DNA for the CDR3: TGTGCCAGCAGCTTAGCACTATCCAGGGGGCCTGGAAACACCATATATTTT. The chain employs TRBV7-9 and TRBJ1-3; 8 positions agree with TRBD1. Trimming took 0 bases from V and 2 from J; bases not matched to a gene: 6. The CDR3 spans 17 residues. Germline lookup yields CDR1 SEHNR and CDR2 FQNEAQ (reference sequence).